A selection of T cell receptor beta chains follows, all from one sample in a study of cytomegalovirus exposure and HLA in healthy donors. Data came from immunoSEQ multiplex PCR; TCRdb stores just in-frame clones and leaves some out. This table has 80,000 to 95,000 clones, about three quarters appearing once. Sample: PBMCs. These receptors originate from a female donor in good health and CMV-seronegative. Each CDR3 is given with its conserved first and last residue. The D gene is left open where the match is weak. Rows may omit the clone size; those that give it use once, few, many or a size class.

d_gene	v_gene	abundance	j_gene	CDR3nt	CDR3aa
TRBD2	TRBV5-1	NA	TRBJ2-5	TGCGCCAGCAGCTCCACGGGGGGGACAGAGACCCAGTACTTC	CASSSTGGTETQYF
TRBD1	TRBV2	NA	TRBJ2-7	TGTGCCAGCAGTGCAACGACAGGGGGCTATTTAGAGCAGTACTTC	CASSATTGGYLEQYF
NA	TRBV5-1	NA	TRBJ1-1	TGCGCCAGCAGCTTGTCGACAGGCTCTGAAGCTTTCTTT	CASSLSTGSEAFF
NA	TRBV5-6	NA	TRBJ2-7	TGTGCCAGCAGCTTGGGATTACAGGAGACCTACGAGCAGTACTTC	CASSLGLQETYEQYF
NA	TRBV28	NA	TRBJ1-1	TGTGCCAGCAGGTTAATGACAGGCGGGAACACTGAAGCTTTCTTT	CASRLMTGGNTEAFF
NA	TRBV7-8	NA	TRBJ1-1	TGTGCCAGCAGCTCCTCCGGGACAAGGAACACTGAAGCTTTCTTT	CASSSSGTRNTEAFF
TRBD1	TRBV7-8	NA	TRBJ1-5	TGTGCCAGCAGTTGGACAGGGGCCGTAGGCAATCAGCCCCAGCATTTT	CASSWTGAVGNQPQHF
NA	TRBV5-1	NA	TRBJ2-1	TGCGCCAGCAGTAAAACTAGTGGGAGGCTTTACAATGAGCAGTTCTTC	CASSKTSGRLYNEQFF
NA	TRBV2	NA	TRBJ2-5	TGTGCCAGCAGCCCAGGAACAGGGATAGAGACCCAGTACTTC	CASSPGTGIETQYF
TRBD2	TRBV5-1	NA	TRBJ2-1	TGCGCCAGCAGCCCCGCGGCGGGGGGAGGGATAGAGCAGTTCTTC	CASSPAAGGGIEQFF
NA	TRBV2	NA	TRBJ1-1	TGTGCCAGCAGTGCTCGGGGGATCTACGCTTTCTTT	CASSARGIYAFF
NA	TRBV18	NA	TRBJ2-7	TGTGCCAGCTCACCAGAGAGCTACGAGCAGTACTTC	CASSPESYEQYF
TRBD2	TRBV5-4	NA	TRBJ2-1	TGTGCCAGCAGCCCTGGACTAGCGGGGGCGGGTGAGCAGTTCTTC	CASSPGLAGAGEQFF
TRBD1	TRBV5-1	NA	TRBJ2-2	TGCGCCAGCAAGGAGGGGACAGGGTCGAACACCGGGGAGCTGTTTTTT	CASKEGTGSNTGELFF
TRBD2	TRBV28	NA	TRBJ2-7	TGTGCCAGCAGCCCGGGACTAGCGCAGAGCTCCTACGAGCAGTACTTC	CASSPGLAQSSYEQYF
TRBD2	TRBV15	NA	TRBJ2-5	TGTGCCACCAGCAGAGATGGACGGGAGGGGGAGACCCAGTACTTC	CATSRDGREGETQYF
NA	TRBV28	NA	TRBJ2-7	TGTGCCAGCAGTTTACCCGGGATCTACGAGCAGTACTTC	CASSLPGIYEQYF
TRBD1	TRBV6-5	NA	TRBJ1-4	TGTGCCAGCAGTTACGAGGGGGCTGGGGAAAAACTGTTTTTT	CASSYEGAGEKLFF
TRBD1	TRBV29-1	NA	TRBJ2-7	TGCAGCGTTGAAGTACAGGGGGCCTACGAGCAGTACTTC	CSVEVQGAYEQYF
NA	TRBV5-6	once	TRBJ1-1	TGTGCCAGCAGCAAACCCGTCCGGAGGGACACTGAAGCTTTCTTT	CASSKPVRRDTEAFF
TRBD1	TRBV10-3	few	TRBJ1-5	TGTGCCATCAGTGGAGGGCCAGGGGGTAATCAGCCCCAGCATTTT	CAISGGPGGNQPQHF
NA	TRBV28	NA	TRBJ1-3	TGTGCCAGCAGTTTTCCCCAAAGCATAGGGGACACCATATATTTT	CASSFPQSIGDTIYF
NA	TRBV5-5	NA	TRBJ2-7	TGTGCCAGCAGCTTGACTTGGCAGGGCCAGCAGTACTTC	CASSLTWQGQQYF
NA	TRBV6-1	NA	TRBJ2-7	TGTGCCAGCAGGCCCCAGGGGATCGTCAACGAGCAGTACTTC	CASRPQGIVNEQYF
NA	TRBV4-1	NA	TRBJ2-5	TGCGCCAGCAGCCAAGCACCGACTAGTGAAGAGACCCAGTACTTC	CASSQAPTSEETQYF
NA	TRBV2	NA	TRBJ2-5	TGTGCCAGCAAAACTAGCACAGAGACCCAGTACTTC	CASKTSTETQYF
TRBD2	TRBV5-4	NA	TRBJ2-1	TGTGCCAGCAAACGAGCGGGAGGCCGCGGTGAGCAGTTCTTC	CASKRAGGRGEQFF
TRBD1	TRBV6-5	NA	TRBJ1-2	TGTGCCAGCATGGGTCGGGACAGACCCAATGGCTACACCTTC	CASMGRDRPNGYTF
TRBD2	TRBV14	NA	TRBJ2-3	TGTGCCAGCAGCCCGGGGGGTAATACGCAGTATTTT	CASSPGGNTQYF
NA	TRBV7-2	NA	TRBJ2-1	TGTGCCAGCAGCTCCACACAGAGTGAGCAGTTCTTC	CASSSTQSEQFF
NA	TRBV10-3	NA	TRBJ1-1	TGTGCCATCAGTGCCCTAACAGGGAGGAACACTGAAGCTTTCTTT	CAISALTGRNTEAFF
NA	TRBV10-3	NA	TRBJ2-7	TGTGCCATCAGCAGGGAATCCTACGAGCAGTACTTC	CAISRESYEQYF
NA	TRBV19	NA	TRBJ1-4	TGTGCCAGTAGTCTGGGGGCGAGAAATCTTAATGAAAAACTGTTTTTT	CASSLGARNLNEKLFF
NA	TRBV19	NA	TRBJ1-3	TGTGCCAGTAGTACTATCGACAGAAGCTCTGGAAACACCATATATTTT	CASSTIDRSSGNTIYF
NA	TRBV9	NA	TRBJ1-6	TGTGCCAGCAGCGGACAGATGGCGCCGGGGGCCCTCCACTTT	CASSGQMAPGALHF
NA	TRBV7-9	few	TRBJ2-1	TGTGCCAGCAGCCCCAGGGGAAGGAACAATGAGCAGTTCTTC	CASSPRGRNNEQFF
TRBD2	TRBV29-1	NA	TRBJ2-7	TGCAGCGTCTCAGCGGGAGGGCCGGTCGAGCAGTACTTC	CSVSAGGPVEQYF
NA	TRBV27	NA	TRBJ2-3	TGTGCCAGCAGGGACAGCCCCTTATCGCAGTATTTT	CASRDSPLSQYF
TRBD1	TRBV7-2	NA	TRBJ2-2	TGTGCCAGCAGCGCTACAGGGGGCGGCGGGGAGCTGTTTTTT	CASSATGGGGELFF
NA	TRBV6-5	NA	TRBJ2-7	TGTGCCAGCAGTTACTCGAGCACCTACGAGCAGTACTTC	CASSYSSTYEQYF
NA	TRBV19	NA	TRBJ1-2	TGTGCCAGTAGTAGGACAGCGACTGGCTACACCTTC	CASSRTATGYTF
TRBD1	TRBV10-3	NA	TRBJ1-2	TGTGCCATCAGTGAGACAGGGGGGGGTCATGGCTACACCTTC	CAISETGGGHGYTF
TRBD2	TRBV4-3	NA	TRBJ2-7	TGCGCCAGCAGCCAATATAGCGGGGGGCTAAACTACGAGCAGTACTTC	CASSQYSGGLNYEQYF
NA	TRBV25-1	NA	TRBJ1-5	TGTGCCAGCAGTGAGACAGCTAAATTACGCAATCAGCCCCAGCATTTT	CASSETAKLRNQPQHF
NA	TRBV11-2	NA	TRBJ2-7	TGTGCCAGCAGCCTTCAGGTCCAGGGAGGCTACGAGCAGTACTTC	CASSLQVQGGYEQYF
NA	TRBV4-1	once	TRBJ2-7	TGCGCCAGCAGCCAAGACGAGGTAGGAAACTACGAGCAGTACTTC	CASSQDEVGNYEQYF
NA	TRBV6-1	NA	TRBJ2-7	TGTGCCAGCAGTGAAGCCTACCACTACGAGCAGTACTTC	CASSEAYHYEQYF
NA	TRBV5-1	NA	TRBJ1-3	TGCGCCAGCAGCTTGCCACAGGACTCTGGAAACACCATATATTTT	CASSLPQDSGNTIYF
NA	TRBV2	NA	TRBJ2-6	TGTGCCAGCAGTGCGGTATCTGGGGCCAACGTCCTGACTTTC	CASSAVSGANVLTF
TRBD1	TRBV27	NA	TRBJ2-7	TGTGCCAGCAGTTTAAGGGACAGGGGGTACGAGCAGTACTTC	CASSLRDRGYEQYF
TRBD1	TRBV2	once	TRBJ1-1	TGTGCCAGCAGTGTACCCCTACAGGGGTCCTTGAACACTGAAGCTTTCTTT	CASSVPLQGSLNTEAFF
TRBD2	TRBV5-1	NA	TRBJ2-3	TGCGCCAGCAGCTCGAGCCCGGGGGGTGTCACAGATACGCAGTATTTT	CASSSSPGGVTDTQYF
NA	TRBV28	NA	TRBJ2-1	TGTGCCAGCAGTGGGCAGGGCGGACTGGGGGGAAACAATGAGCAGTTCTTC	CASSGQGGLGGNNEQFF
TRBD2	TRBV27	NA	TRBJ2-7	TGTGCCAGCAGCTTAAGACTAGCGGACCCCTACGAGCAGTACTTC	CASSLRLADPYEQYF